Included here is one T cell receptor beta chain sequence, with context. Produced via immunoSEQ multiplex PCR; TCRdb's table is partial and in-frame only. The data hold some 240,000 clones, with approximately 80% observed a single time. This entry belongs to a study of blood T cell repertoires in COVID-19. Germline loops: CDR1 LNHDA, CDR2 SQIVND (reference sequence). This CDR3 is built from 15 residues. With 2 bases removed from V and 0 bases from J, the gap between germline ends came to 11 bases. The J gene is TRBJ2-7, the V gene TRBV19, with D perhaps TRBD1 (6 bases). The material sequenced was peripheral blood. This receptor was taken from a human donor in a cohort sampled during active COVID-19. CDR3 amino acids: CASSITRDTSYEQYF. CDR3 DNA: TGTGCCAGTAGTATAACAAGGGACACCTCCTACGAGCAGTACTTC. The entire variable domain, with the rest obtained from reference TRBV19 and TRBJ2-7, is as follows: DGGITQSPKYLFRKEGQNVTLSCEQNLNHDAMYWYRQDPGQGLRLIYYSQIVNDFQKGDIAEGYSVSREKKESFPLTVTSAQKNPTAFYLCASSITRDTSYEQYFGPGTRLTVT.